Given below is one T cell receptor (beta chain) in context. Antigen unknown. Sorting of unstimulated PBMCs yielded separate CD3+CD4+ and CD3+CD8+ fractions. Between the trimmed V and J ends, which lost 8 bases and 9 bases, there was a span of 23 bases. Germline CDR1 MNHEY, CDR2 SMNVEV (reference sequence). The CDR3 runs to 15 residues. The method was immunoSEQ multiplex PCR; TCRdb's version includes in-frame clones alone and lacks a portion of them. The sample lists roughly 100,000 clones; 82% were seen once. This entry is derived from a study of T cell clones after liver transplantation. At the level of the study: Graft-donor-reactive sequences were compared with third-party-reactive TCRbeta sequences from pre-transplant mixed lymphocyte reactions. General study points: Circulating graft-donor-reactive CD4 TCRbeta sequences fell significantly post-transplant in 5 of 8 subjects. Post-transplant time points were not standardized, so conclusions are preliminary.

The sample in question was CD4+ T cells from blood, obtained before liver transplant. This receptor was taken from a human donor who received a liver transplant. V is TRBV27 and J is TRBJ2-1; D is perhaps TRBD2 (6 bases). CDR3 residues: CASSLSPRLDLEQFF. As DNA, the CDR3 is TGTGCCAGCTCCCTATCCCCTCGACTAGACCTTGAGCAGTTCTTC.